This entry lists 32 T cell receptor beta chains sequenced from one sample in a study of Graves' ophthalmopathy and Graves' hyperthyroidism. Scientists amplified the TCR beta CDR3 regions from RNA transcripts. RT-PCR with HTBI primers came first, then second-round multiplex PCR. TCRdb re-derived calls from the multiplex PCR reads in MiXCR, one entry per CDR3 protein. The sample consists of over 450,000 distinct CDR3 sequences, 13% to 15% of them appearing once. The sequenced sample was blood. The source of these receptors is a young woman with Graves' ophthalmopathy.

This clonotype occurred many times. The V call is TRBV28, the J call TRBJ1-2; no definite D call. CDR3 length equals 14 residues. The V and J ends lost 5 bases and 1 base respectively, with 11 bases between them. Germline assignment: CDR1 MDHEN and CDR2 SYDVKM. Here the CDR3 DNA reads TGTGCCAGCAGTGTACCAGGACTTAACTATGGCTACACCTTC. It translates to CASSVPGLNYGYTF.

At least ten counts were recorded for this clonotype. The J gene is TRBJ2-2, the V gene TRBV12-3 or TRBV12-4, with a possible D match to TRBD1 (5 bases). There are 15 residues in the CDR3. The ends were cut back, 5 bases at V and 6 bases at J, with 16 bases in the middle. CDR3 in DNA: TGTGCCAGCAGTCCCTCACGGACAAGCTCCGGGGAGCTGTTTTTT. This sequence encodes CASSPSRTSSGELFF.

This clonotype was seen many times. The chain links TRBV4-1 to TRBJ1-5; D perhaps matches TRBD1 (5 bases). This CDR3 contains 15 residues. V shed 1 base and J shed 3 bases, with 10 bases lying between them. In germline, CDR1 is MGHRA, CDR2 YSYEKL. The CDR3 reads CASSQGGANNQPQHF. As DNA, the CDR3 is TGCGCCAGCAGCCAAGGAGGGGCTAACAATCAGCCCCAGCATTTT.

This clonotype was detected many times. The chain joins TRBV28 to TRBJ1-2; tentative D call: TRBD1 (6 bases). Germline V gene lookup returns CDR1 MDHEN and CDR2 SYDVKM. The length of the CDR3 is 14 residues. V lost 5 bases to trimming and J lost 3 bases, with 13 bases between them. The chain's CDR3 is CASSKQGYDYGYTF. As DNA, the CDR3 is TGTGCCAGCAGTAAACAGGGATATGACTATGGCTACACCTTC.

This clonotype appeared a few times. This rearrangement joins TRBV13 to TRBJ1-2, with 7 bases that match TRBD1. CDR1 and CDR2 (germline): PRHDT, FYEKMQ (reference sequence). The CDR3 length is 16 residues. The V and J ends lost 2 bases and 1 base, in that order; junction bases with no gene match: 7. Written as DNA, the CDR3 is TGTGCCAGCAGCTTAAACCGGGACAGAATTAACTATGGCTACACCTTC. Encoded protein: CASSLNRDRINYGYTF.

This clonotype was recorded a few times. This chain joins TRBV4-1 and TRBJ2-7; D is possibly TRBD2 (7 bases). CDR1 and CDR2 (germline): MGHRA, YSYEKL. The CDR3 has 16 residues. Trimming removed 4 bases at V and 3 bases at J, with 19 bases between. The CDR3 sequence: CASSRGGASTLYEQYF. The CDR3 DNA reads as TGCGCCAGCAGCCGGGGGGGGGCCTCTACCCTCTACGAGCAGTACTTC.

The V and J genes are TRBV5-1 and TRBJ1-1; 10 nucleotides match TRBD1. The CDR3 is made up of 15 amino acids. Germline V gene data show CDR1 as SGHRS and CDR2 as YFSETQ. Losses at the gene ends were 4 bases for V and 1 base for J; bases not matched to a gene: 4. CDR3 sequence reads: CASSDRDRGNTEAFF. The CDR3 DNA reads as TGCGCCAGCAGCGACAGGGACAGGGGGAACACTGAAGCTTTCTTT.

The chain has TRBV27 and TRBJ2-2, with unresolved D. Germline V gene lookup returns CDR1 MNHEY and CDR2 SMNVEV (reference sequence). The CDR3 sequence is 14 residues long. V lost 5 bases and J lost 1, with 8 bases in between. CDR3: CASSRQLNTGELFF. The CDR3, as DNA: TGTGCCAGCAGTCGGCAATTGAACACCGGGGAGCTGTTTTTT.

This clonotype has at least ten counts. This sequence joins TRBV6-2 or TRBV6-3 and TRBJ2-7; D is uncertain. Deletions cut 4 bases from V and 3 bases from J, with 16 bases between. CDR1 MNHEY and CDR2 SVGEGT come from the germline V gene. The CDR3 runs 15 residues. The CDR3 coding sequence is TGTGCCAGCAGTTTGTGGCAGTCCTCTCACTACGAGCAGTACTTC. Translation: CASSLWQSSHYEQYF.

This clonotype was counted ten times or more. The CDR3 DNA is TGTGCCAGCAGTTTCGGGGGGGCCTCCTACGAGCAGTACTTC. It yields the protein CASSFGGASYEQYF. The chain is built from TRBV12-3 or TRBV12-4 and TRBJ2-7; 8 positions agree with TRBD2. J was trimmed by 0 bases and V by 3 bases; bases with no gene match: 1. This CDR3 has 14 amino acids.

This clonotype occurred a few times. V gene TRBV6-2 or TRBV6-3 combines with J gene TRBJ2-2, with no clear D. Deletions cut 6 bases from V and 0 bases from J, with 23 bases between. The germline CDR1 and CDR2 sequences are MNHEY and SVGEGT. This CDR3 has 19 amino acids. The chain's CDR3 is CASSIPGYLGSSNTGELFF. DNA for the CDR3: TGTGCCAGCAGCATTCCCGGATACCTCGGCTCCTCGAACACCGGGGAGCTGTTTTTT.

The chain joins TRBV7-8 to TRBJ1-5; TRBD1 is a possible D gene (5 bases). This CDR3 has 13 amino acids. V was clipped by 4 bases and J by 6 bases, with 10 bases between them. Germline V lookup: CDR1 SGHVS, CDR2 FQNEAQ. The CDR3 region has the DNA TGTGCCAGCAGCTCCCAGGGTAGTCAGCCCCAGCATTTT. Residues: CASSSQGSQPQHF.

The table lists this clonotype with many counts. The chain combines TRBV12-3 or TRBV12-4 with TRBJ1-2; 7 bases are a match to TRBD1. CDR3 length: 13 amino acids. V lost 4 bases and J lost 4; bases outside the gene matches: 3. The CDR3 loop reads CASSWGQSYGYTF. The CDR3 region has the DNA TGTGCCAGCAGTTGGGGACAGTCCTATGGCTACACCTTC.

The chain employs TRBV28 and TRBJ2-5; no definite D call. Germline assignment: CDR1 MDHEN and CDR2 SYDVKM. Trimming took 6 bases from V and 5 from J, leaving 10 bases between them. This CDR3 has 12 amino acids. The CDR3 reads CASSPIPETQYF. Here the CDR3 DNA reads TGTGCCAGCAGCCCTATCCCGGAGACCCAGTACTTC.

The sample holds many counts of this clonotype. CDR3 sequence: CSVEDRQGTYEQYF. CDR3 nucleotide sequence: TGCAGCGTTGAAGATCGACAGGGGACCTACGAGCAGTACTTC. The chain has TRBV29-1 and TRBJ2-7, with 8 nucleotides matching TRBD1. Per the germline V gene, CDR1 is SQVTM and CDR2 is ANQGSEA. The CDR3 covers 14 residues. The V segment lost 0 bases and the J segment 2 bases; nucleotides outside the gene matches: 3.

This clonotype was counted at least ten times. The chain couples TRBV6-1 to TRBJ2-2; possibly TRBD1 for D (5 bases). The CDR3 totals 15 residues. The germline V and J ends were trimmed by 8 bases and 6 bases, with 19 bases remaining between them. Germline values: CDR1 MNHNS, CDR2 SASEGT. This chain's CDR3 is CASSARRAMAGELFF. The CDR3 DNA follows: TGTGCCAGCTCCGCCCGCAGGGCGATGGCCGGGGAGCTGTTTTTT.

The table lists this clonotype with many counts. Here the CDR3 reads CATSGTGDQPQHF. CDR3 DNA: TGTGCCACCTCCGGGACAGGGGATCAGCCCCAGCATTTT. This chain joins TRBV24-1 and TRBJ1-5, with 10 bases lining up with TRBD1. CDR1 KGHDR and CDR2 SFDVKD come from the germline V gene. The CDR3 consists of 13 residues. J lost 5 bases, V lost 9 bases, and 3 bases had no gene match.

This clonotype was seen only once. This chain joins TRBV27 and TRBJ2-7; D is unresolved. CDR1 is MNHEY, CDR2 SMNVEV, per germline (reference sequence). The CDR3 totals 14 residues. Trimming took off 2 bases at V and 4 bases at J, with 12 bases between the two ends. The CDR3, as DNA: TGTGCCAGCAGTTTAACCTCAAGTCCGTACGAGCAGTACTTC. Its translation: CASSLTSSPYEQYF.

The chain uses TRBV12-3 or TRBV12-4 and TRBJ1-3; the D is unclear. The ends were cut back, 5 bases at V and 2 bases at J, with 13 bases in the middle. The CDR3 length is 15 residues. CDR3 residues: CASSEIGKAGNTIYF. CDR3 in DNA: TGTGCCAGCAGTGAAATCGGGAAGGCTGGAAACACCATATATTTT.

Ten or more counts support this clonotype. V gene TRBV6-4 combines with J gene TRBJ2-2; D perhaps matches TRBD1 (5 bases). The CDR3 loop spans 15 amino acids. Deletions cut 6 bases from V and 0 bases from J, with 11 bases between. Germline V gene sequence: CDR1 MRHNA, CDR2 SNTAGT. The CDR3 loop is CASSVDSANTGELFF. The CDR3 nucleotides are TGTGCCAGCAGCGTTGACAGTGCGAACACCGGGGAGCTGTTTTTT.

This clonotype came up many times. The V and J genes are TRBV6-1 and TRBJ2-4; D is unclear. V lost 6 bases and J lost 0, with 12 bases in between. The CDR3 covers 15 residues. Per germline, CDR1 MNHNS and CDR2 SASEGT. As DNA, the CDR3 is TGTGCCAGCAGCTCACCTAGGACAGCCAAAAACATTCAGTACTTC. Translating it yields CASSSPRTAKNIQYF.

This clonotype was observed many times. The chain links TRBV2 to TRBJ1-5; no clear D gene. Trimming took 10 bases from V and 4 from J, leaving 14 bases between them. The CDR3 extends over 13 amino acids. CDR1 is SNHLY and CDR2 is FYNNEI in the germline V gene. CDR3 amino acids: CATVRDGNQPQHF. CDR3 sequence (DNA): TGTGCCACCGTGAGGGATGGGAATCAGCCCCAGCATTTT.

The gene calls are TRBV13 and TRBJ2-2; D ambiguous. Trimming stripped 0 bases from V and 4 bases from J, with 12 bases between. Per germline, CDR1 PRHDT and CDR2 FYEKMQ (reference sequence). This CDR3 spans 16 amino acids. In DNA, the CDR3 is TGTGCCAGCAGCTTAGGTCTATGGAGTAGCACCGGGGAGCTGTTTTTT. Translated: CASSLGLWSSTGELFF.

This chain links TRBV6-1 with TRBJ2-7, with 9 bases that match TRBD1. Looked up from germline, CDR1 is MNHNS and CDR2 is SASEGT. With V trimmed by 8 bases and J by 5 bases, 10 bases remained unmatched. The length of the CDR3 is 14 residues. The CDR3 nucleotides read TGTGCCAGCTGCTCCGGGACAGGGATCCACGAGCAGTACTTC. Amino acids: CASCSGTGIHEQYF.

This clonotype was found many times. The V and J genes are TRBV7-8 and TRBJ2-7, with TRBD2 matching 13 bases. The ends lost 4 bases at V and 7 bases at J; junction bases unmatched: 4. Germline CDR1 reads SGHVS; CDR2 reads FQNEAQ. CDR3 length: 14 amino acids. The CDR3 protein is CASSSGTSGIEQYF. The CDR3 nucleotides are TGTGCCAGCAGCTCCGGGACTAGCGGGATAGAGCAGTACTTC.

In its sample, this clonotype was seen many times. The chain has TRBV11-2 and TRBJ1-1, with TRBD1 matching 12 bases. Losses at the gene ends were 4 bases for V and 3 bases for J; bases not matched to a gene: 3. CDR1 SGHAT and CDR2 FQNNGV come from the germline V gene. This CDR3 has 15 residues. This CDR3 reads CASSSRDRGHTEAFF. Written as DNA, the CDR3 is TGTGCCAGCAGCTCCCGGGACAGGGGGCACACTGAAGCTTTCTTT.

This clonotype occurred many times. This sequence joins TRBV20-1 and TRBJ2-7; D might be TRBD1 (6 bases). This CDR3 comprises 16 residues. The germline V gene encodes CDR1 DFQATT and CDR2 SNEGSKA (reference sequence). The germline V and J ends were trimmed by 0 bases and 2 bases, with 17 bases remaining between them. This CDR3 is CSARDPSRQAAYEQYF. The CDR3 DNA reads TGCAGTGCTAGAGATCCTTCCAGACAGGCAGCCTACGAGCAGTACTTC.

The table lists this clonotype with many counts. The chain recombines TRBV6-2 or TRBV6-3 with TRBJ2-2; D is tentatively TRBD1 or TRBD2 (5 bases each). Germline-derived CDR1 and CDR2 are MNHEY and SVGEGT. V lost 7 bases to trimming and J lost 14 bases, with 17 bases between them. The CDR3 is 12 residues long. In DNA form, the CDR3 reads TGTGCCAGCACTACCGGGACCCAGGGCCTGTTTTTT. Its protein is CASTTGTQGLFF.

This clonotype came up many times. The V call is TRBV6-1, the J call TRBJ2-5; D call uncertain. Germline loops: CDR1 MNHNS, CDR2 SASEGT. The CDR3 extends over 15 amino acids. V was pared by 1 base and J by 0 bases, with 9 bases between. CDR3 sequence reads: CASSEGPLYQETQYF. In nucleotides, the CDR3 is TGTGCCAGCAGTGAAGGACCCCTGTACCAAGAGACCCAGTACTTC.

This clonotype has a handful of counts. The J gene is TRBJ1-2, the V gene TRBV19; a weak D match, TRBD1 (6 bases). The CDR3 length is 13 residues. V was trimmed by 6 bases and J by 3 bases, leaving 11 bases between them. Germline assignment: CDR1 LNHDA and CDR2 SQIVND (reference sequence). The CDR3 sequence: CASSQTGYYGYTF. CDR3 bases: TGTGCCAGTAGCCAAACAGGGTACTATGGCTACACCTTC.

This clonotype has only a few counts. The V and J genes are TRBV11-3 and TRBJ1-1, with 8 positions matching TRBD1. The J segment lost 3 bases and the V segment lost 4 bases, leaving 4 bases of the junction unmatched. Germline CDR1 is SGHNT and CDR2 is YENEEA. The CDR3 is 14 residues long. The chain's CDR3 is CASSWTGLDTEAFF. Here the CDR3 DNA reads TGTGCCAGCAGCTGGACAGGGTTAGACACTGAAGCTTTCTTT.

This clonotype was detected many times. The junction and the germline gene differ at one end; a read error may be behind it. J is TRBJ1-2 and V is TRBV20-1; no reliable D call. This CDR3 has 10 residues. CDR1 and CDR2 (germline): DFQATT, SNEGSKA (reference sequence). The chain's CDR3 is CSAGEWDYTF. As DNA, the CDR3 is TGCAGTGCTGGAGAGTGGGACTACACCTTC.